This is a list of T cell receptor beta chains from one sample in a study of regulatory T cells in long-lasting Graves disease. TCRdb re-called the multiplex PCR reads through MiXCR, storing one row per CDR3 protein. The sample shows 200,000 to 250,000 distinct CDR3 sequences, 20% to 25% of them seen only once. This specimen consisted of peripheral blood mononuclear cells (PBMCs), obtained at new diagnosis, from a patient treated with antithyroid drugs. All receptors derive from a female donor with Graves disease. Each CDR3 is given with its conserved first and last residue. A D gene is named only where the DNA matches it firmly. Expanded clones get a size class; other rows say once, few or many, or leave the size out.

D: -; J: TRBJ1-6; size: few; V: TRBV11-2; CDR3: CASSLDPRGLGSPLHF; DNA: TGTGCCAGCAGCTTAGATCCCAGGGGACTTGGTTCACCCCTCCACTTT
D: TRBD1; J: TRBJ1-1; size: many; V: TRBV30; CDR3: CACQTGRDTEAFF; DNA: TGTGCCTGCCAGACAGGGCGGGACACTGAAGCTTTCTTT
D: TRBD1; J: TRBJ1-4; size: many; V: TRBV18; CDR3: CASSPPLGQGHYEKLFF; DNA: TGTGCCAGCTCACCACCGTTGGGACAGGGCCATTATGAAAAACTGTTTTTT
D: TRBD1; J: TRBJ1-1; size: many; V: TRBV7-9; CDR3: CASSPYLDRETEAFF; DNA: TGTGCCAGCAGCCCATACTTAGACAGGGAGACTGAAGCTTTCTTT
D: -; J: TRBJ2-7; size: many; V: TRBV6-1; CDR3: CASSSTSAFSYEQYF; DNA: TGTGCCAGCAGCTCTACCAGCGCCTTCTCCTACGAGCAGTACTTC
D: TRBD2; J: TRBJ2-2; size: many; V: TRBV10-3; CDR3: CAISPLAGDTGELFF; DNA: TGTGCCATCAGTCCTCTAGCGGGGGACACCGGGGAGCTGTTTTTT
D: TRBD2; J: TRBJ2-3; size: -; V: TRBV20-1; CDR3: CSAKKSSGRGADTQYF; DNA: TGCAGTGCTAAAAAATCTAGCGGGAGGGGGGCAGATACGCAGTATTTT
D: TRBD2; J: TRBJ2-5; size: many; V: TRBV6-2/TRBV6-3; CDR3: CASSYSGLARQETQYF; DNA: TGTGCCAGCAGTTATTCTGGACTAGCGAGACAAGAGACCCAGTACTTC
D: TRBD1; J: TRBJ1-2; size: many; V: TRBV9; CDR3: CASSVQEDRGYGYTF; DNA: TGTGCCAGCAGCGTGCAGGAAGACAGGGGTTATGGCTACACCTTC
D: -; J: TRBJ1-6; size: many; V: TRBV18; CDR3: CASSPDVRPGGDLHF; DNA: TGTGCCAGCTCACCCGACGTTCGGCCGGGAGGGGACCTCCACTTT
D: TRBD1; J: TRBJ2-3; size: -; V: TRBV5-1; CDR3: CASSQVQGAKTDTQYF; DNA: TGCGCCAGCAGCCAAGTACAGGGGGCGAAGACAGATACGCAGTATTTT
D: -; J: TRBJ2-7; size: -; V: TRBV11-2; CDR3: CASSLLRRKYEQYF; DNA: TGTGCCAGCAGCTTATTGAGGAGAAAATACGAGCAGTACTTC
D: -; J: TRBJ2-1; size: many; V: TRBV9; CDR3: CASSTQGRSYNEQFF; DNA: TGTGCCAGCAGCACCCAGGGAAGGTCCTACAATGAGCAGTTCTTC
D: TRBD1; J: TRBJ1-5; size: many; V: TRBV6-1; CDR3: CASRGTGGLTQHF; DNA: TGTGCCAGCCGCGGGACAGGGGGCCTCACCCAGCATTTT
D: -; J: TRBJ2-3; size: many; V: TRBV5-1; CDR3: CASSLRPITSTLNTDTQYF; DNA: TGCGCCAGCAGCTTGAGACCTATCACCTCGACTCTTAACACAGATACGCAGTATTTT
D: -; J: TRBJ2-3; size: many; V: TRBV20-1; CDR3: CSARDYGRVRTDTQYF; DNA: TGCAGTGCTAGAGATTACGGTAGGGTCAGGACAGATACGCAGTATTTT